These 18 T cell receptor beta chains originate from one sample sequenced in a study of T cell responses to AZD1222 COVID-19 vaccine. Method: immunoSEQ multiplex PCR; TCRdb's copy keeps in-frame clones and lacks some. This sample has some 130,000 clones, with 90% found just once. The source was peripheral blood, collected on day 0 of AZD1222 vaccination. The source is an adult in good health.

The V call is TRBV18, the J call TRBJ1-1; 12 bases map to TRBD1. This CDR3 comprises 16 residues. Germline CDR1 is KGHSH and CDR2 is LQKENI. V lost 6 bases to trimming and J lost 3 bases; unmatched junction nucleotides: 8. Here the CDR3 reads CASSPGQGAGDTEAFF. The CDR3 DNA is TGTGCCAGCTCCCCGGGACAGGGGGCGGGGGACACTGAAGCTTTCTTT.

This clone occurred once. The chain employs TRBV6-5 and TRBJ1-6; D is unclear. CDR3 length: 15 residues. Germline CDR1 MNHEY, CDR2 SVGAGI. V was trimmed by 6 bases and J by 7 bases, leaving 16 bases between them. CDR3 amino acids: CASRRDPTGNSPLHF. CDR3 nucleotides: TGTGCCAGCAGGCGCGACCCTACGGGGAATTCACCCCTCCACTTT.

The chain combines TRBV19 with TRBJ2-2; no reliable D call. CDR1 and CDR2 from the germline V gene are LNHDA and SQIVND (reference sequence). The CDR3 is made up of 14 amino acids. V was trimmed by 5 bases and J by 5 bases, leaving 12 bases between them. The CDR3 DNA follows: TGTGCCAGTAGTCCGACGGTGGGGACCGGGGAGCTGTTTTTT. It codes for CASSPTVGTGELFF.

This clone was seen once. This chain links TRBV12-3 or TRBV12-4 with TRBJ1-5; D unresolved. Trimming took 4 bases from V and 6 from J, leaving 10 bases between them. The CDR3 spans 13 residues. DNA of the CDR3: TGTGCCAGCAGTTCAATCCCCTCTCAGCCCCAGCATTTT. Translating gives CASSSIPSQPQHF.

This clone was seen more than once but under ten times. The chain recombines TRBV5-1 with TRBJ2-1, with 8 bases matching TRBD2. CDR3 length: 15 residues. Unmatched junction bases numbered 3, after V lost 1 base and J lost 3 bases. Germline assignment: CDR1 SGHRS and CDR2 YFSETQ. CDR3: CASSLTSGDYNEQFF. In DNA, the CDR3 is TGCGCCAGCAGCTTGACTAGCGGCGACTACAATGAGCAGTTCTTC.

The CDR3 DNA follows: TGTGCCAGCAGTCCGCGCGTGGGGAGAGACTATGGCTACACCTTC. Translating gives CASSPRVGRDYGYTF. J is TRBJ1-2 and V is TRBV6-5; D gene ambiguous. The germline CDR1 and CDR2 sequences are MNHEY and SVGAGI. The CDR3 has 15 amino acids. V lost 5 bases, J lost 3 bases, and 16 bases lay in between.

J is TRBJ1-2 and V is TRBV30; D not resolved. The V end lost 2 bases, the J end lost 3 bases, and 10 bases lay between the germline ends. Germline loops: CDR1 GTSNPN, CDR2 SVGIG (reference sequence). CDR3 length equals 13 residues. CDR3: CAWSPGPDYGYTF. CDR3 bases: TGTGCCTGGAGTCCCGGTCCTGACTATGGCTACACCTTC.

This clone has a single count. The chain links TRBV5-4 to TRBJ1-4; D uncertain. The CDR3 consists of 13 residues. CDR1 is SGHNT and CDR2 is YYREEE in the germline V gene (reference sequence). Trimming cost V 1 base and J 2 bases, with 3 bases left between them. This chain's CDR3 is CASSLKTNEKLFF. CDR3 nucleotides: TGTGCCAGCAGCTTGAAGACTAATGAAAAACTGTTTTTT.

The genes are TRBV9 and TRBJ1-2, with D uncertain. The germline gives CDR1 SGDLS, CDR2 YYNGEE. V lost 4 bases to trimming and J lost 6 bases, with 7 bases between them. The CDR3 runs to 11 residues. CDR3 DNA sequence: TGTGCCAGCAGCCCCTCCGATGGCTACACCTTC. Translation gives CASSPSDGYTF.

This chain uses TRBV6-5 with TRBJ1-1; D unclear. The V end lost 2 bases, the J end lost 3 bases, and 4 bases lay between the germline ends. Per germline, CDR1 MNHEY and CDR2 SVGAGI. This CDR3 comprises 12 residues. The CDR3 nucleotides are TGTGCCAGCAGTTACCGAGACACTGAAGCTTTCTTT. Amino acids: CASSYRDTEAFF.

The J gene is TRBJ1-1, the V gene TRBV23-1, with a weak D call TRBD1 (5 bases). TRBV23-1 is an ORF; its function is uncertain. The CDR3 runs to 13 residues. The V and J ends lost 9 bases and 0 bases respectively, with 11 bases between them. DNA of the CDR3: TGCGCCAGAGAGGGGAAAATGAACACTGAAGCTTTCTTT. This sequence encodes CAREGKMNTEAFF.

The gene calls are TRBV28 and TRBJ1-2; a weak D match, TRBD1 (6 bases). There are 14 residues in the CDR3. CDR1 and CDR2 from the germline V gene are MDHEN and SYDVKM. The ends were cut back, 2 bases at V and 3 bases at J, with 10 bases in the middle. The DNA of the CDR3 is TGTGCCAGCAGTTTACCAGGGACACACTATGGCTACACCTTC. Translation gives CASSLPGTHYGYTF.

The rearrangement joins TRBV5-1 to TRBJ1-4; 7 positions match TRBD1. With 3 bases clipped from V and 4 bases from J, the junction kept 3 bases outside the gene matches. CDR3 length: 14 amino acids. The germline CDR1 and CDR2 sequences are SGHRS and YFSETQ. CDR3 sequence (DNA): TGCGCCAGCAGCTCTGGGACAGTTAATGAAAAACTGTTTTTT. Translation: CASSSGTVNEKLFF. Supplemented by reference TRBV5-1 and TRBJ1-4, the full variable domain reads KAGVTQTPRYLIKTRGQQVTLSCSPISGHRSVSWYQQTPGQGLQFLFEYFSETQRNKGNFPGRFSGRQFSNSRSEMNVSTLELGDSALYLCASSSGTVNEKLFFGSGTQLSVL.

The genes are TRBV7-2 and TRBJ1-2, with 7 positions matching TRBD1. This CDR3 is 13 amino acids long. Per the germline V gene, CDR1 is SGHTA and CDR2 is FQGNSA. V dropped 5 bases and J dropped 10; count of bases not matched to a gene: 10. This chain's CDR3 is CASSPRQGWVYTF. The CDR3 DNA follows: TGTGCCAGCAGCCCCCGACAGGGATGGGTCTACACCTTC.

J is TRBJ1-1 and V is TRBV5-4; D is undetermined. The CDR3 covers 13 residues. With 0 bases removed from V and 7 bases from J, the gap between germline ends came to 10 bases. Per germline, CDR1 SGHNT and CDR2 YYREEE (reference sequence). The CDR3 reads CASSLGGSGEAFF. The CDR3 DNA is TGTGCCAGCAGCTTGGGAGGGTCGGGTGAAGCTTTCTTT.

The DNA for the CDR3 is TGTGCCGGTGGCCGCGACTACCACGAGCAGTACTTC. Translated: CAGGRDYHEQYF. The V call is TRBV2, the J call TRBJ2-7; possibly TRBD2 for D (5 bases). CDR3 length: 12 amino acids. V lost 11 bases to trimming and J lost 5 bases, with 16 bases between them. Germline CDR1 reads SNHLY; CDR2 reads FYNNEI. The full variable domain, completed using reference TRBV2 and TRBJ2-7, is EPEVTQTPSHQVTQMGQEVILRCVPISNHLYFYWYRQILGQKVEFLVSFYNNEISEKSEIFDDQFSVERPDGSNFTLKIRSTKLEDSAMYFCAGGRDYHEQYFGPGTRLTVT.

This chain joins TRBV10-2 and TRBJ1-1; D is perhaps TRBD1 (5 bases). V was pared by 0 bases and J by 4 bases, with 12 bases between. CDR3 length equals 15 residues. Germline CDR1 is WSHSY and CDR2 is SAAADI. The CDR3 DNA reads TGCGCCAGCAGTGAGTCCGGGGGGGTAGGCACTGAAGCTTTCTTT. Its translation: CASSESGGVGTEAFF.

The CDR3 reads CATSRDPTGLGNTIYF. The CDR3 DNA is TGTGCCACCAGCAGGGACCCCACCGGCCTTGGAAACACCATATATTTT. The chain joins TRBV15 to TRBJ1-3; D is unclear. Germline V gene data show CDR1 as LNHNV and CDR2 as YYDKDF (reference sequence). The V end lost 3 bases, the J end lost 3 bases, and 15 bases lay between the germline ends. CDR3 length equals 16 residues.